This T cell receptor beta chain was captured in a study of blood T cell repertoires in COVID-19. In this sample, this clone turned up a few times. Study processing details: Estimation of nucleated cell counts was performed using reference gene primer amplification. The assay was immunoSEQ multiplex PCR, and TCRdb's table has in-frame clones only and misses some. The V and J calls and clone size are taken from that table; D and trimming were inferred from the DNA. Among 200,000 to 300,000 clones listed, roughly 88% were seen once. The CDR3 is made up of 14 amino acids. Between the trimmed V and J ends, which lost 5 bases and 0 bases, there was a span of 10 bases. CDR1 and CDR2 (germline): LGHDT, YNNKEL (reference sequence).

This sequence originates from a man older than 75 with acute or convalescent COVID-19. The specimen sequenced was peripheral blood. The chain uses TRBV3-1 (or the pseudogene TRBV3-2) and TRBJ1-2; the D is unclear. CDR3 DNA sequence: TGTGCCAGCAGCTCAGGCATCACTAACTATGGCTACACCTTC. Its translation: CASSSGITNYGYTF.